This TCR beta chain is from a study of blood T cell repertoires in COVID-19. V gave up 5 bases and J gave up 5 bases; unmatched junction bases: 5. CDR1 and CDR2 from the germline V gene are SEHNR and FQNEAQ (reference sequence). The CDR3 spans 13 residues. Assay: immunoSEQ multiplex PCR; the TCRdb copy retains only in-frame clones and omits some. This sample carries around 230,000 clones, 80% to 85% of them seen once, and the ten largest clones take roughly 12%. The V and J genes are TRBV7-9 and TRBJ1-1; 7 bases agree with TRBD1. The sample taken for sequencing was peripheral blood. The sequence derives from a woman aged 55-75 years with active or convalescent COVID-19. CDR3 sequence reads: CASSTQGGTEAFF. DNA for the CDR3: TGTGCCAGCAGCACCCAGGGGGGTACTGAAGCTTTCTTT.